Listed here is a single T cell receptor (beta chain). Sequenced by immunoSEQ multiplex PCR; TCRdb stores in-frame clones only, minus some. The repertoire consists of about 40,000 clones, with 75% to 85% occurring once and the leading ten covering over 20%. The sample is drawn from a study of PD-1 blockade in mismatch repair-deficient tumors. The V end was cut by 0 bases, the J end by 0 bases, with 15 bases between. Germline loops: CDR1 LGHNT, CDR2 FRNRAP. CDR3 size: 18 residues. The sequence was obtained from an adult with mismatch repair-deficient cancer. The V and J genes are TRBV12-5 and TRBJ2-1; tentative D call: TRBD2 (6 bases). Sequencing was performed on peripheral blood, taken 4 weeks after starting pembrolizumab. Written as DNA, the CDR3 is TGTGCTAGTGGTTTGGTGCGGGGCAATCTTGGCTCCTACAATGAGCAGTTCTTC. Amino acids: CASGLVRGNLGSYNEQFF.